This T cell receptor beta chain was captured in a study of T cell repertoires in cytomegalovirus infection. Across the study: CMV infection plus the matching HLA type was flagged by public TCR beta signatures. The study, taken as a whole, reports: Individuals carrying CMV plus the relevant HLA were identified by cumulative frequency of public TCR beta families. HLA-C-restricted, CMV-specific TCR beta clonotypes were dominant ex vivo.

This clonotype was picked up many times. The antigen is not known. The CDR3 runs to 15 residues. Trimming pared 3 bases from V and 0 bases from J, leaving 11 bases between. Germline CDR1 and CDR2: SEHNR and FQNEAQ (reference sequence). Each CDR3 protein is one row after TCRdb ran MiXCR on the reads. Among approximately 140,000 distinct CDR3 sequences listed, approximately 5.9% were seen once. The sequence was obtained from a human donor in good health (CMV status not recorded). Some clones in this sample may be carry-over from other donors' samples. The chain joins TRBV7-9 to TRBJ1-1; TRBD1 might be the D (6 bases). Sequencing was carried out using PBMCs. CDR3 residues: CASSLGGAMNTEAFF. Here the CDR3 DNA reads TGTGCCAGCAGCTTGGGGGGGGCCATGAACACTGAAGCTTTCTTT.